This is a list of T cell receptor beta chains from one sample in a study of early T cells in non-severe SARS-CoV-2 infection. One entry per CDR3 protein results from TCRdb running MiXCR on the 5' RACE reads. The data contain some 30,000 distinct CDR3 sequences, about 6% of them seen just once; the ten biggest clones take up over 10%. Input material: whole blood. The receptors here all came from an adult who was a healthcare worker with PCR-confirmed SARS-CoV-2 infection or an uninfected control (not recorded which). Both conserved end residues are part of each CDR3. The order of the fields is CDR3 protein, CDR3 DNA, V gene, J gene, D gene, clone size. A D gene is named only where the DNA matches it firmly. Clone size is not always given. Where it is, it says once, few, many or a class for expanded clones.

CASSLEGQGYQPQHF	TGCGCCAGCAGCTTGGAAGGACAGGGTTATCAGCCCCAGCATTTT	TRBV5-1	TRBJ1-5	TRBD1	many
CASSVKQTTGELFF	TGTGCCAGCAGCGTCAAGCAGACCACCGGGGAGCTGTTTTTT	TRBV9	TRBJ2-2	NA	many
CASSLGTGYNEQFF	TGTGCCAGCAGCTTAGGGACTGGGTACAATGAGCAGTTCTTC	TRBV5-5	TRBJ2-1	NA	medium-sized
CASSLDRGRRPEKLFF	TGTGCCAGCAGCTTGGACAGGGGTCGTCGTCCTGAAAAACTGTTTTTT	TRBV5-5	TRBJ1-4	TRBD1	NA
CASSPYTGELFF	TGTGCCAGCAGCCCCTACACCGGGGAGCTGTTTTTT	TRBV9	TRBJ2-2	NA	many
CASSPTPLRGLPETQYF	TGTGCCAGCAGCCCAACTCCCCTCAGGGGGCTCCCAGAGACCCAGTACTTC	TRBV11-2	TRBJ2-5	TRBD1	NA
CSARLAGGLKGEQFF	TGCAGTGCTAGATTAGCGGGGGGCCTAAAAGGCGAGCAGTTCTTC	TRBV20-1	TRBJ2-1	TRBD2	many
CASSLGQPRYEQYF	TGTGCCAGCAGCTTGGGACAGCCCAGATACGAGCAGTACTTC	TRBV5-7	TRBJ2-7	NA	many
CASSQAGQGEVYEQYF	TGTGCCAGCAGCCAAGCAGGGCAGGGAGAAGTCTACGAGCAGTACTTC	TRBV3-1	TRBJ2-7	NA	NA
CASSQGDRPTYEQYF	TGTGCCAGCAGCCAAGGGGACAGGCCGACCTACGAGCAGTACTTC	TRBV3-1	TRBJ2-7	TRBD1	few
CAISDLTSGGTEGLTDTQYF	TGTGCCATCAGTGACTTGACTAGCGGGGGGACGGAAGGCCTCACAGATACGCAGTATTTT	TRBV10-3	TRBJ2-3	TRBD2	many
CSAIYWALNNEQFF	TGCAGTGCCATATACTGGGCCCTAAACAATGAGCAGTTCTTC	TRBV20-1	TRBJ2-1	NA	many
CASSPSGGGHQPQHF	TGCGCCAGCAGCCCATCAGGTGGAGGCCATCAGCCCCAGCATTTT	TRBV5-1	TRBJ1-5	NA	many
CASSYMRRVKETQYF	TGTGCCAGCAGTTATATGAGGCGGGTAAAAGAGACCCAGTACTTC	TRBV5-8	TRBJ2-5	NA	few
CASSPEGMRADTQYF	TGTGCCAGCAGCCCCGAGGGGATGAGGGCAGATACGCAGTATTTT	TRBV7-3	TRBJ2-3	NA	many
CASSPGTGSISGNTIYF	TGCGCCAGCAGCCCCGGGACAGGGAGTATCTCTGGAAACACCATATATTTT	TRBV5-1	TRBJ1-3	TRBD1	once
CAISESIASGEWEQFF	TGTGCCATCAGTGAGTCGATTGCTAGCGGGGAATGGGAGCAGTTCTTC	TRBV10-3	TRBJ2-1	TRBD2	many
CASSRTENTGELFF	TGTGCCAGCTCACGGACAGAGAACACCGGGGAGCTGTTTTTT	TRBV18	TRBJ2-2	NA	many
CSATQGESKLFF	TGCAGTGCCACCCAAGGGGAATCAAAACTGTTTTTT	TRBV20-1	TRBJ1-4	NA	few
CASSLGVEGHEQFF	TGTGCCAGCAGCCTGGGGGTAGAGGGCCATGAGCAGTTCTTC	TRBV6-4	TRBJ2-1	NA	many
CATSRGGQKNEKLFF	TGTGCCACCAGCAGGGGAGGACAGAAGAATGAAAAACTGTTTTTT	TRBV15	TRBJ1-4	NA	few
CASSRAPLGEGGTEAFF	TGTGCCAGCAGTCGAGCCCCGTTGGGGGAAGGGGGCACTGAAGCTTTCTTT	TRBV27	TRBJ1-1	NA	many
CSARDRGGAETQYF	TGCAGTGCTAGAGATCGCGGGGGGGCAGAGACCCAGTACTTC	TRBV20-1	TRBJ2-5	TRBD2	few
CASSFTQAYEQYF	TGTGCCAGCAGTTTTACACAAGCCTACGAGCAGTACTTC	TRBV28	TRBJ2-7	NA	NA
CASSPSGQNTDTQYF	TGTGCCAGCAGTCCATCGGGACAGAACACAGATACGCAGTATTTT	TRBV12-3/TRBV12-4	TRBJ2-3	TRBD1	many
CASSYGGNTEAFF	TGTGCCAGCAGTTACGGCGGGAACACTGAAGCTTTCTTT	TRBV6-2/TRBV6-3	TRBJ1-1	NA	many
CASSPRRPGQGARETQYF	TGTGCCAGCAGTCCCCGCCGACCGGGACAGGGGGCTCGGGAGACCCAGTACTTC	TRBV27	TRBJ2-5	TRBD1	NA
CASSFGPGTGTEADTQYF	TGTGCCAGCAGCTTCGGTCCCGGGACAGGAACAGAAGCAGATACGCAGTATTTT	TRBV7-2	TRBJ2-3	TRBD1	few
CASSLQGGSDTQYF	TGCGCCAGCAGCTTGCAGGGTGGGTCAGATACGCAGTATTTT	TRBV5-1	TRBJ2-3	NA	few
CSASDRVDEQFF	TGCAGTGCCTCAGACAGGGTCGATGAGCAGTTCTTC	TRBV20-1	TRBJ2-1	TRBD1	many
CASGLVLRGLRTTEAFF	TGTGCTAGTGGTTTGGTTTTGCGGGGGTTGAGAACCACTGAAGCTTTCTTT	TRBV12-5	TRBJ1-1	NA	many
CASSLDGGSRYGYTF	TGTGCCAGCAGCTTGGATGGAGGGTCTCGGTATGGCTACACCTTC	TRBV5-8	TRBJ1-2	NA	many
CASSQLAGVINEQFF	TGTGCCAGCAGTCAACTAGCGGGGGTTATTAATGAGCAGTTCTTC	TRBV6-6	TRBJ2-1	TRBD2	many
CASSQAGVNIRAQYF	TGTGCCAGCAGCCAAGCGGGGGTAAACATCAGGGCCCAGTACTTC	TRBV28	TRBJ2-5	TRBD2	many
CASSEGQGADTQYF	TGTGCCAGCAGTGAGGGACAGGGGGCAGATACGCAGTATTTT	TRBV6-4	TRBJ2-3	TRBD1	NA
CSASQGGPTLYLSQETQYF	TGCAGTGCTAGTCAAGGGGGGCCGACCCTTTACTTATCCCAAGAGACCCAGTACTTC	TRBV20-1	TRBJ2-5	NA	few
CASSVAGESTDTQYF	TGTGCCAGCAGCGTAGCTGGGGAGAGCACAGATACGCAGTATTTT	TRBV9	TRBJ2-3	NA	many
CSATQNQETQYF	TGCAGTGCTACACAGAACCAAGAGACCCAGTACTTC	TRBV20-1	TRBJ2-5	NA	many
CASSFLTTGNKEDQPQHF	TGTGCCAGCAGTTTTCTCACAACAGGGAATAAGGAAGATCAGCCCCAGCATTTT	TRBV28	TRBJ1-5	NA	many
CASRIRRQGNNQPQHF	TGTGCCAGCAGGATCAGGCGGCAGGGGAACAATCAGCCCCAGCATTTT	TRBV6-1	TRBJ1-5	NA	many
CASSLAGGQGKTQYF	TGTGCCAGCAGCTTAGCTGGAGGACAGGGAAAGACCCAGTACTTC	TRBV7-9	TRBJ2-5	TRBD1	few
CASSQPAQGGNTEAFF	TGTGCCAGCAGCCAACCCGCACAGGGTGGAAACACTGAAGCTTTCTTT	TRBV25-1	TRBJ1-1	NA	many
CASSSRGEETQYF	TGTGCCAGCAGTTCCAGGGGGGAAGAGACCCAGTACTTC	TRBV6-5	TRBJ2-5	NA	NA
CASSPDRVASYGQYF	TGTGCCAGCTCACCCGACAGGGTCGCGTCCTACGGGCAGTACTTC	TRBV18	TRBJ2-7	TRBD1	many
CSVVTQGEKLIF	TGCAGCGTTGTGACTCAGGGTGAAAAACTGATTTTT	TRBV29-1	TRBJ1-4	NA	NA
CSATSGGAYEQYF	TGCAGTGCCACTAGCGGGGGCGCCTACGAGCAGTACTTC	TRBV20-1	TRBJ2-7	TRBD2	few
CASSLGRAKVKSETQYF	TGTGCCAGCAGTCTCGGGAGGGCCAAAGTCAAATCAGAGACCCAGTACTTC	TRBV6-1	TRBJ2-5	TRBD2	NA
CASSLALAGVDTQYF	TGTGCCAGCAGCTTAGCACTAGCGGGGGTAGATACGCAGTATTTT	TRBV7-2	TRBJ2-3	TRBD2	few
CASSLKMEGTGGQPQHF	TGTGCCAGCAGCCTAAAGATGGAAGGGACAGGGGGACAGCCCCAGCATTTT	TRBV21-1	TRBJ1-5	NA	many